A single sample is the source of the 30 T cell receptor beta chains below, sequenced in a study of control samples from healthy donors and cancer patients. Profiling relied on immunoSEQ multiplex PCR, and the TCRdb table lists in-frame clones only, not all of them. The table has 120,000 or so clones, about nine tenths seen once. The specimen was blood. These receptors came from a man between 35 and 55 years old in good health.

V is TRBV9 and J is TRBJ2-3; possibly TRBD1 for D (7 bases). The CDR3 extends over 15 amino acids. V was trimmed by 0 bases and J by 5 bases, leaving 13 bases between them. Per germline, CDR1 SGDLS and CDR2 YYNGEE. CDR3 DNA sequence: TGTGCCAGCAGCGTAGGCCCCCAGGGGGGAGATACGCAGTATTTT. Its protein is CASSVGPQGGDTQYF.

This clone was observed a few times. This chain uses TRBV6-1 with TRBJ1-1, with D tentatively TRBD1 (6 bases). CDR3 size: 16 residues. Trimming left V 4 bases short and J 5 bases short, with 20 bases between. Per the germline V gene, CDR1 is MNHNS and CDR2 is SASEGT. CDR3 region: CASSVLRGNRVTEAFF. The CDR3 coding sequence is TGTGCCAGCAGTGTCCTACGGGGGAACAGGGTAACTGAAGCTTTCTTT.

In this sample, this clone turned up a few times. The chain joins TRBV19 to TRBJ1-5; D unresolved. Germline lookup yields CDR1 LNHDA and CDR2 SQIVND (reference sequence). Trimming stripped 4 bases from V and 2 bases from J, with 15 bases between. The CDR3 has 16 residues. CDR3 amino acids: CASSTPMGSGNQPQHF. CDR3 sequence (DNA): TGTGCCAGTAGTACCCCCATGGGGAGTGGCAATCAGCCCCAGCATTTT.

V gene TRBV4-3 combines with J gene TRBJ2-5, with a tentative D call TRBD2 (5 bases). The CDR3 extends over 16 amino acids. The V and J ends lost 0 bases and 2 bases respectively, with 13 bases between them. CDR1 is LGHNA and CDR2 is YSLEER in the germline V gene. The CDR3 DNA follows: TGCGCCAGCAGCCAAGAATGGTGGGGAGAGCAAGAGACCCAGTACTTC. Encoded protein: CASSQEWWGEQETQYF.

The gene calls are TRBV19 and TRBJ2-3; tentative D call: TRBD2 (5 bases). Germline assignment: CDR1 LNHDA and CDR2 SQIVND (reference sequence). V was trimmed by 2 bases and J by 2 bases, leaving 11 bases between them. The CDR3 extends over 15 amino acids. This CDR3 reads CASSIRTAYTDTQYF. CDR3 nucleotide sequence: TGTGCCAGTAGTATACGGACTGCCTACACAGATACGCAGTATTTT.

The rearrangement uses TRBV18 and TRBJ2-5; D unresolved. The CDR3 sequence is 13 residues long. V was clipped by 2 bases and J by 1 base, with 5 bases between them. Germline V gives CDR1 KGHSH, CDR2 LQKENI. The CDR3: CASSPGIQETQYF. CDR3 in DNA: TGTGCCAGCTCACCAGGGATCCAAGAGACCCAGTACTTC.

V usage is TRBV6-4 and J usage is TRBJ2-3; D assignment may be TRBD1 or TRBD2 (6 bases each). Germline V gene lookup returns CDR1 MRHNA and CDR2 SNTAGT. Between the trimmed V and J ends, which lost 0 bases and 0 bases, there was a span of 16 bases. The CDR3 runs 18 residues. The CDR3 bases are TGTGCCAGCAGTGACTCTTGGGGGGCCCGCTTTAGCACAGATACGCAGTATTTT. Its protein product is CASSDSWGARFSTDTQYF.

The genes are TRBV7-9 and TRBJ1-1; D is perhaps TRBD1 (6 bases). V was pared by 8 bases and J by 2 bases, with 18 bases between. The CDR3 is 15 residues long. The germline gives CDR1 SEHNR, CDR2 FQNEAQ (reference sequence). The CDR3 coding sequence is TGTGCCAGCCGCTACCGAGGGGGTAGAAACACTGAAGCTTTCTTT. Translated, it gives CASRYRGGRNTEAFF.

The sample holds a few counts of this clone. This sequence joins TRBV7-9 and TRBJ1-1, with no clear D. V was clipped by 5 bases and J by 1 base, with 5 bases between them. This CDR3 comprises 12 residues. In germline, CDR1 is SEHNR, CDR2 FQNEAQ (reference sequence). CDR3 nucleotide sequence: TGTGCCAGCAGCCCCCGGAACACTGAAGCTTTCTTT. Its translation is CASSPRNTEAFF.

The J gene is TRBJ2-3, the V gene TRBV21-1; the D call of TRBD1 is as the table states it, not checked on the DNA. TRBV21-1 is deemed a pseudogene. The CDR3 consists of 17 residues. The CDR3 here is CAGRSRDRGNFTDTQYF. CDR3 coding DNA: TGTGCCGGGAGGAGCCGAGACAGGGGGAACTTCACAGATACGCAGTATTTT.

The chain uses TRBV5-1 and TRBJ1-6; D may be TRBD1 (6 bases). V lost 0 bases and J 7 bases, leaving 14 bases between the germline ends. Germline CDR1 and CDR2: SGHRS and YFSETQ. The CDR3 spans 16 residues. In nucleotides, the CDR3 is TGCGCCAGCAGCTTGGCGGGGGCACACCTCAATTCACCCCTCCACTTT. Protein: CASSLAGAHLNSPLHF.

The chain combines TRBV4-1 with TRBJ1-2, with TRBD1 identical over 7 bases. Trimming took 5 bases from V and 5 from J; bases not matched to a gene: 8. The germline gives CDR1 MGHRA, CDR2 YSYEKL. There are 14 residues in the CDR3. The CDR3 here is CASSLSGTEYGYTF. The CDR3 DNA reads as TGCGCCAGCAGCTTGTCCGGGACAGAGTATGGCTACACCTTC.

Worth noting for this clone: At one boundary the junction diverges from the germline segment, which might be a read error. J is TRBJ1-2 and V is TRBV7-2, with D perhaps TRBD1 (5 bases). The CDR3 consists of 12 residues. Germline V CDR1 and CDR2: SGHTA, FQGNSA. CDR3 sequence: CASSSGGDGYIF. The CDR3 DNA sequence: TGTGCCAGCAGCTCCGGGGGAGATGGCTACATCTTC. The full variable domain, in which reference TRBV7-2 and TRBJ1-2 provide the parts outside the CDR3, is GAGVSQSPSNKVTEKGKDVELRCDPISGHTALYWYRQSLGQGLEFLIYFQGNSAPDKSGLPSDRFSAERTGGSVSTLTIQRTQQEDSAVYLCASSSGGDGYIFGSGTRLTVV.

This chain links TRBV7-2 with TRBJ2-3; a weak D match, TRBD2 (7 bases). Germline lookup yields CDR1 SGHTA and CDR2 FQGNSA. The V end lost 0 bases, the J end lost 1 base, and 11 bases lay between the germline ends. CDR3 length equals 16 residues. The DNA for the CDR3 is TGTGCCAGCAGCTTAGCGGGGGGGCCTGGCACAGATACGCAGTATTTT. This encodes CASSLAGGPGTDTQYF.

V usage is TRBV29-1 and J usage is TRBJ2-7; D is possibly TRBD1 or TRBD2 (7 bases each). Deletions cut 4 bases from V and 7 bases from J, with 14 bases between. The CDR3 totals 12 residues. CDR1 SQVTM and CDR2 ANQGSEA come from the germline V gene. CDR3 protein: CSVGAGGEEQYF. The DNA of the CDR3 is TGCAGCGTTGGGGCAGGGGGGGAAGAGCAGTACTTC.

V is TRBV30 and J is TRBJ1-1; no reliable D call. With 3 bases removed from V and 2 bases from J, the gap between germline ends came to 10 bases. Germline-derived CDR1 and CDR2 are GTSNPN and SVGIG (reference sequence). This CDR3 has 13 amino acids. In DNA, the CDR3 is TGTGCCTGGAGCGAACAGCTAAACACTGAAGCTTTCTTT. Amino acid sequence: CAWSEQLNTEAFF.

This sequence joins TRBV11-3 and TRBJ1-1; 9 bases are a match to TRBD1. The CDR3 is made up of 14 amino acids. Germline V gene data show CDR1 as SGHNT and CDR2 as YENEEA. The trim removed 3 bases at V and 3 bases at J, leaving 2 bases unmatched. The CDR3 nucleotides are TGTGCCAGCAGCTTTCGACAGGGGGACACTGAAGCTTTCTTT. Its protein product is CASSFRQGDTEAFF.

The chain employs TRBV3-1 (or the pseudogene TRBV3-2) and TRBJ2-7, with D possibly TRBD1 on 5 matching bases. V was pared by 5 bases and J by 5 bases, with 13 bases between. The CDR3 length is 13 residues. CDR1 LGHDT and CDR2 YNNKEL come from the germline V gene (reference sequence). The CDR3 spells CASSGPQGNEQYF. In nucleotides, the CDR3 is TGTGCCAGCAGCGGACCTCAGGGAAACGAGCAGTACTTC.

V and J are TRBV5-5 and TRBJ2-1; D is perhaps TRBD2 (5 bases). The germline gives CDR1 SGHKS, CDR2 YYEKEE (reference sequence). V was clipped by 6 bases and J by 1 base, with 17 bases between them. This CDR3 region has 16 residues. CDR3 sequence reads: CASTRPLTGSYNEQFF. DNA of the CDR3: TGTGCCAGCACCCGGCCTCTGACGGGGTCCTACAATGAGCAGTTCTTC. Filled out from reference TRBV5-5 and TRBJ2-1, the complete variable domain reads DAGVTQSPTHLIKTRGQQVTLRCSPISGHKSVSWYQQVLGQGPQFIFQYYEKEERGRGNFPDRFSARQFPNYSSELNVNALLLGDSALYLCASTRPLTGSYNEQFFGPGTRLTVL.

The V call is TRBV12-3 or TRBV12-4, the J call TRBJ1-6; 7 bases agree with TRBD1. The CDR3 loop spans 13 amino acids. Unmatched junction bases numbered 5, after V lost 6 bases and J lost 9 bases. The CDR3 DNA reads as TGTGCCAGCAGAAGGGACAGCGGTTCACCCCTCCACTTT. Protein: CASRRDSGSPLHF.

A single count supports this clone. The V call is TRBV5-1, the J call TRBJ2-7; D is unclear. The germline V and J ends were trimmed by 0 bases and 5 bases, with 6 bases remaining between them. This CDR3 comprises 12 residues. Germline V CDR1 and CDR2: SGHRS, YFSETQ. The CDR3 sequence is CASSLDSHEQYF. DNA of the CDR3: TGCGCCAGCAGCTTGGATTCCCACGAGCAGTACTTC.

A few counts support this clone. The chain couples TRBV7-2 to TRBJ2-3, with D tentatively TRBD1 or TRBD2 (7 bases each). Germline V CDR1 and CDR2: SGHTA, FQGNSA. CDR3 length equals 16 residues. The V end lost 5 bases, the J end lost 7 bases, and 22 bases lay between the germline ends. The CDR3 is CASSPQGVGGGYTQYF. The CDR3 nucleotides read TGTGCCAGCAGCCCTCAGGGGGTGGGAGGGGGATATACGCAGTATTTT.

This clone was seen only once. J is TRBJ1-2 and V is TRBV9; the match to TRBD1 covers 7 bases. V shed 0 bases, J shed 5 bases, and the junction held 7 bases outside the gene matches. The CDR3 length is 15 residues. Germline V lookup: CDR1 SGDLS, CDR2 YYNGEE. In nucleotides, the CDR3 is TGTGCCAGCAGCGTAGATGTCCGGGACAGTTATGGCTACACCTTC. Its translation is CASSVDVRDSYGYTF.

This clone occurred once. The chain joins TRBV24-1 to TRBJ1-1, with 8 bases aligning to TRBD1. This CDR3 contains 14 residues. Germline V gene data show CDR1 as KGHDR and CDR2 as SFDVKD. Trimming at V came to 4 bases and at J to 6 bases, leaving 6 bases not matched to a gene. The CDR3 DNA reads as TGTGCCACCAGTGACCCGCGGACAGGGCCTGAAGCTTTCTTT. This translates into CATSDPRTGPEAFF.

The chain uses TRBV6-2 or TRBV6-3 and TRBJ2-3; D is possibly TRBD1 (6 bases). The germline V gene has CDR1 MNHEY and CDR2 SVGEGT. The CDR3 runs to 18 residues. V dropped 5 bases and J dropped 1 base, with 22 bases sitting between them. The CDR3 coding sequence is TGTGCCAGCAGTACCGACAGGATTTCGGTCGTGGGCACAGATACGCAGTATTTT. Translation: CASSTDRISVVGTDTQYF.

The chain uses TRBV5-1 and TRBJ2-3; no clear D gene. V lost 2 bases and J lost 0, with 7 bases in between. The CDR3 extends over 14 amino acids. From germline, CDR1 is SGHRS and CDR2 YFSETQ. The CDR3 DNA sequence: TGCGCCAGCAGCTTATATTACAGCACAGATACGCAGTATTTT. Translating gives CASSLYYSTDTQYF.

This rearrangement joins TRBV7-9 to TRBJ2-1; maybe TRBD2 (6 bases). Germline loops: CDR1 SEHNR, CDR2 FQNEAQ (reference sequence). The CDR3 sequence is 15 residues long. The V end lost 5 bases, the J end lost 2 bases, and 13 bases lay between the germline ends. CDR3 DNA sequence: TGTGCCAGCAGCCCGCACGGGGGACCCTACAATGAGCAGTTCTTC. Residues: CASSPHGGPYNEQFF.

The rearrangement joins TRBV6-2 or TRBV6-3 to TRBJ1-5, with D possibly being TRBD1 (6 bases). The CDR3 has 16 amino acids. V was shortened by 0 bases and J by 3 bases, with 12 bases between the two germline ends. Germline CDR1 reads MNHEY; CDR2 reads SVGEGT. The CDR3 DNA reads TGTGCCAGCAGTTACTCAGGGGGACGGAACAATCAGCCCCAGCATTTT. This codes for CASSYSGGRNNQPQHF.

The chain is built from TRBV7-2 and TRBJ2-7; either TRBD1 or TRBD2 may fit D (6 bases each). The CDR3 contains 15 residues. The germline V and J ends were trimmed by 0 bases and 6 bases, with 15 bases remaining between them. CDR1 and CDR2 (germline): SGHTA, FQGNSA. The CDR3 DNA is TGTGCCAGCAGCTTAGCGCGTGGGGGGCCCTCCGAGCAGTACTTC. Residues: CASSLARGGPSEQYF.

The chain is built from TRBV5-1 and TRBJ1-2; the D is unclear. The CDR3 spans 14 residues. V shed 6 bases and J shed 2 bases, with 14 bases lying between them. Germline lookup yields CDR1 SGHRS and CDR2 YFSETQ. This CDR3 reads CASTVGLGNYGYTF. CDR3 DNA sequence: TGCGCCAGCACGGTAGGGCTGGGGAACTATGGCTACACCTTC. Supplemented by reference TRBV5-1 and TRBJ1-2, the full variable domain reads KAGVTQTPRYLIKTRGQQVTLSCSPISGHRSVSWYQQTPGQGLQFLFEYFSETQRNKGNFPGRFSGRQFSNSRSEMNVSTLELGDSALYLCASTVGLGNYGYTFGSGTRLTVV.